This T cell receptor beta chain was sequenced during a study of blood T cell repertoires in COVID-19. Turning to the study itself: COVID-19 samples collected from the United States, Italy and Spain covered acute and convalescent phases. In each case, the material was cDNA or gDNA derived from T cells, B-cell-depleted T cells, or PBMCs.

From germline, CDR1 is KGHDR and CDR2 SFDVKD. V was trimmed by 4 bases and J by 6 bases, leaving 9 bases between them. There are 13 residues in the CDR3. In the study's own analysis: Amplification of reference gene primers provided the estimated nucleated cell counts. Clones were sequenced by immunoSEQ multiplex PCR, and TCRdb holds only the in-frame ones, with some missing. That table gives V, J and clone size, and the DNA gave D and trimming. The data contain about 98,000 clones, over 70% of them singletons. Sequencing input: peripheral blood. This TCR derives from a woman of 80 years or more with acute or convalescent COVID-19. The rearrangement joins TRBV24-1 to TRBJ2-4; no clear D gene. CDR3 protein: CATSEPHRNIQYF. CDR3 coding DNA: TGTGCCACCAGTGAGCCTCATAGAAACATTCAGTACTTC.